The 15 T cell receptor beta chains presented below share a single source sample, sequenced in a study of blood T cell repertoires in COVID-19. Libraries were prepared by immunoSEQ multiplex PCR; TCRdb keeps only in-frame clonotypes and omits some of them. Among some 170,000 clones listed, approximately 87% were seen once. Material for sequencing was peripheral blood. The receptors here all came from a woman aged 70 to 79 with COVID-19, enrolled during active disease.

This clone was counted once. This chain links TRBV6-5 with TRBJ2-7, with 7 bases matching TRBD1. Germline V gene lookup returns CDR1 MNHEY and CDR2 SVGAGI. The junction had 4 bases not matched to a gene; V was cut back by 6 bases and J by 2 bases. The CDR3 contains 13 residues. The DNA for the CDR3 is TGTGCCAGCAGACCGCAGGGGGCCTACGAGCAGTACTTC. Translated, it gives CASRPQGAYEQYF.

This chain connects TRBV4-2 to TRBJ1-1; D possibly corresponds to TRBD1 (5 bases). Germline V CDR1 and CDR2: LGHNA, YNFKEQ. Trimming removed 0 bases at V and 1 base at J, with 15 bases between. The CDR3 has 17 residues. Here the CDR3 DNA reads TGTGCCAGCAGCCAAGATCCCGCTGGGGGGACGAACACTGAAGCTTTCTTT. This codes for CASSQDPAGGTNTEAFF.

The V call is TRBV6-6, the J call TRBJ2-5; 8 nucleotides agree with TRBD1. V shed 5 bases and J 5 bases; nucleotides not matched to a gene: 10. The CDR3 contains 15 residues. Germline V gene sequence: CDR1 MNHNY, CDR2 SVGAGI (reference sequence). The CDR3 region is CASSPTTGVRETQYF. DNA of the CDR3: TGTGCCAGCAGTCCCACGACAGGGGTAAGGGAGACCCAGTACTTC.

This chain links TRBV6-4 with TRBJ2-3; 7 bases align to TRBD2. This CDR3 is built from 16 residues. Germline CDR1 reads MRHNA; CDR2 reads SNTAGT. The V segment lost 0 bases and the J segment 2 bases; nucleotides outside the gene matches: 5. CDR3 sequence: CASSDSAGESTDTQYF. CDR3 DNA: TGTGCCAGCAGTGACTCGGCGGGGGAATCCACAGATACGCAGTATTTT.

The CDR3 coding sequence is TGTGCCTGGAGGGGGACAGGGGGCCGTGAAAAACTGTTTTTT. Amino acids: CAWRGTGGREKLFF. The chain has TRBV30 and TRBJ1-4; TRBD1 matches 12 bases. The CDR3 consists of 14 residues. J was trimmed by 7 bases and V by 3 bases; bases with no gene match: 3. In germline, CDR1 is GTSNPN, CDR2 SVGIG (reference sequence).

The chain couples TRBV4-1 to TRBJ1-1; a possible D gene is TRBD1 (5 bases). Germline CDR1 MGHRA, CDR2 YSYEKL. Trimming cost V 2 bases and J 4 bases, with 14 bases left between them. The CDR3 contains 15 residues. CDR3 protein: CASSQPGFHFTEAFF. The DNA for the CDR3 is TGCGCCAGCAGCCAACCAGGGTTCCATTTCACTGAAGCTTTCTTT.

The chain carries TRBV29-1 and TRBJ2-5; 11 bases match TRBD1. CDR3 size: 14 residues. CDR1 SQVTM and CDR2 ANQGSEA come from the germline V gene. The J segment lost 7 bases and the V segment lost 4 bases, leaving 8 bases of the junction unmatched. CDR3 protein: CSVGTGGDAGTQYF. CDR3 DNA: TGCAGCGTTGGGACAGGGGGCGATGCCGGGACCCAGTACTTC.

The CDR3 region has the DNA TGTGCCAGCAGTCGCGGACAGGGATGGTATCAGCCCCAGCATTTT. Its protein product is CASSRGQGWYQPQHF. The rearrangement joins TRBV6-5 to TRBJ1-5; TRBD1 agrees at 8 bases. CDR1 MNHEY and CDR2 SVGAGI come from the germline V gene. This CDR3 is 15 amino acids long. V shed 5 bases and J 5 bases; nucleotides not matched to a gene: 8.

The rearrangement joins TRBV5-1 to TRBJ2-5; D not certain. CDR3 length: 13 amino acids. Trimming took 1 base from V and 2 from J, leaving 6 bases between them. Germline V gene sequence: CDR1 SGHRS, CDR2 YFSETQ. CDR3 in amino acids: CASSLLVQETQYF. The CDR3 nucleotides read TGCGCCAGCAGCTTGCTCGTACAAGAGACCCAGTACTTC.

This chain uses TRBV5-1 with TRBJ2-1, with TRBD2 identical over 11 bases. In germline, CDR1 is SGHRS, CDR2 YFSETQ. The CDR3 is 15 amino acids. The trim removed 4 bases at V and 9 bases at J, leaving 9 bases unmatched. CDR3 nucleotide sequence: TGCGCCAGCAGCGACGGGACTAGCGGTCGTACTGAGCAGTTCTTC. As protein: CASSDGTSGRTEQFF.

V usage is TRBV7-8 and J usage is TRBJ2-2; D may be TRBD1 (5 bases). The V gene's germline CDR1 is SGHVS and CDR2 FQNEAQ. Deletions cut 4 bases from V and 0 bases from J, with 12 bases between. CDR3 length equals 16 residues. As DNA, the CDR3 is TGTGCCAGCAGCTCGTCAGGGATTTCGAACACCGGGGAGCTGTTTTTT. Its protein is CASSSSGISNTGELFF.

The rearrangement uses TRBV29-1 and TRBJ1-4, with 11 bases lining up with TRBD1. The CDR3 length is 13 residues. Germline CDR1 is SQVTM and CDR2 is ANQGSEA. The ends lost 5 bases at V and 6 bases at J; junction bases unmatched: 2. CDR3 in amino acids: CSVLGQGDEKLFF. CDR3 nucleotide sequence: TGCAGCGTTCTGGGACAGGGGGATGAAAAACTGTTTTTT. The whole variable domain, filled in from reference TRBV29-1 and TRBJ1-4, reads SAVISQKPSRDICQRGTSLTIQCQVDSQVTMMFWYRQQPGQSLTLIATANQGSEATYESGFVIDKFPISRPNLTFSTLTVSNMSPEDSSIYLCSVLGQGDEKLFFGSGTQLSVL.

V is TRBV21-1 and J is TRBJ2-3; the DNA was not used to check the table's D call, TRBD2. TRBV21-1 is flagged as a pseudogene. This CDR3 has 15 amino acids. The CDR3 sequence is CASSNLWRDSDTQYF. The CDR3 bases are TGTGCCAGCAGCAACCTATGGAGGGATTCAGATACGCAGTATTTT.

This clone came up once. This chain connects TRBV3-1 (or the pseudogene TRBV3-2) to TRBJ1-2; 12 bases map to TRBD1. The CDR3 is 12 residues long. Germline values: CDR1 LGHDT, CDR2 YNNKEL (reference sequence). The CDR3 bases are TGTGCAGCCGGGACAGGGGGCTCTGGCTACACCTTC. Its translation: CAAGTGGSGYTF.

The chain employs TRBV7-2 and TRBJ2-1, with 8 nucleotides matching TRBD2. The length of the CDR3 is 15 residues. J gave up 0 bases and V 7 bases, and 5 bases lay outside the gene matches. Germline lookup yields CDR1 SGHTA and CDR2 FQGNSA. This chain's CDR3 is CASTYTSGSYNEQFF. The CDR3 nucleotides read TGTGCCAGCACCTACACTAGCGGCTCCTACAATGAGCAGTTCTTC.